This is a list of T cell receptor beta chains from one sample in a study of beta chain features in type 1 diabetes. TCRdb's copy holds only in-frame clones and misses some; the assay was immunoSEQ multiplex PCR. The table shows 900,000 or so clones, with roughly a sixth occurring only once. The sequenced material came from naive CD4+ T cells from blood. All receptors come from a woman between 18 and 29 years old in good health. Each CDR3 is given with its conserved first and last residue. Each record gives: CDR3 DNA, CDR3 protein, clone size, D gene, V gene, J gene. D genes are given only for firm matches. Expanded clones are given a class, and other clones once, few, many or no size at all.

cdr3_nt: TGTGCCAGTAGTAGAGCGGGTGCCTCCTACAATGAGCAGTTCTTC
cdr3_aa: CASSRAGASYNEQFF
clone_size: .
d_call: .
v_call: TRBV19
j_call: TRBJ2-1

cdr3_nt: TGTGCCAGCAGCTGGGAGAGTGCTTCCTACGAGCAGTACTTC
cdr3_aa: CASSWESASYEQYF
clone_size: .
d_call: .
v_call: TRBV11-2
j_call: TRBJ2-7

cdr3_nt: TGTGCCAGCAGCTTCAGCGGGAGGGGCTACGAGCAGTACTTC
cdr3_aa: CASSFSGRGYEQYF
clone_size: .
d_call: TRBD2
v_call: TRBV11-2
j_call: TRBJ2-7

cdr3_nt: TGTGCCATCAGTGAGTGGCAGGAAACCTACGAGCAGTACTTC
cdr3_aa: CAISEWQETYEQYF
clone_size: .
d_call: .
v_call: TRBV10-3
j_call: TRBJ2-7

cdr3_nt: TGTGCCAGCAGTGGGGGAATTGTAAGCAATCAGCCCCAGCATTTT
cdr3_aa: CASSGGIVSNQPQHF
clone_size: few
d_call: .
v_call: TRBV2
j_call: TRBJ1-5

cdr3_nt: TGCGCCAGCAGCTTGGGGCTACCACCTTCCTACGAGCAGTACTTC
cdr3_aa: CASSLGLPPSYEQYF
clone_size: few
d_call: .
v_call: TRBV5-1
j_call: TRBJ2-7

cdr3_nt: TGTGCCAGCAACCAGGGGGCTTACGAGCAGTACTTC
cdr3_aa: CASNQGAYEQYF
clone_size: .
d_call: TRBD1
v_call: TRBV11-2
j_call: TRBJ2-7

cdr3_nt: TGTGCCAGCAGCTTTGCGGCGGGAGGGGTGGACGAGCAGTACTTC
cdr3_aa: CASSFAAGGVDEQYF
clone_size: .
d_call: TRBD2
v_call: TRBV7-2
j_call: TRBJ2-7

cdr3_nt: TGCGCCAGCAGCTTGGGGTCCACAGATACGCAGTATTTT
cdr3_aa: CASSLGSTDTQYF
clone_size: few
d_call: .
v_call: TRBV5-1
j_call: TRBJ2-3

cdr3_nt: TGTGCCAGCAGCCGAATTGACCTGGGACTAGTGGAAGGTAGTGAGCAGTTCTTC
cdr3_aa: CASSRIDLGLVEGSEQFF
clone_size: .
d_call: TRBD2
v_call: TRBV7-9
j_call: TRBJ2-1

cdr3_nt: TGTGCCAGCAGCTTAGGGACAGGGGGCTTTGGCTACACCTTC
cdr3_aa: CASSLGTGGFGYTF
clone_size: .
d_call: TRBD1
v_call: TRBV11-1
j_call: TRBJ1-2

cdr3_nt: TGTGCCAGCAGTTACCGACAGATGAACACCGGGGAGCTGTTTTTT
cdr3_aa: CASSYRQMNTGELFF
clone_size: .
d_call: .
v_call: TRBV6-5
j_call: TRBJ2-2